Each of the 6 T cell receptor beta chains below was sequenced from the same sample in a study of T cell repertoires in cytomegalovirus infection. MiXCR was run by TCRdb on the reads, yielding one entry per CDR3 protein. The sample carries about 900,000 distinct CDR3 sequences, approximately 32% recorded once. For these receptors, no antigen is known. Sequenced here: cultured CD8+ T cells from PBMCs, sampled from culture after CMV antigen stimulation. These receptors were taken from a human donor in good health (CMV status not recorded). Some clones in this sample may be carry-over from other donors' samples.

The chain has TRBV5-5 and TRBJ2-5, with 7 nucleotides matching TRBD1. The CDR3 has 15 amino acids. The germline V gene encodes CDR1 SGHKS and CDR2 YYEKEE (reference sequence). The V segment lost 5 bases and the J segment 1 base; nucleotides outside the gene matches: 8. CDR3 loop: CASRPTGALQETQYF. CDR3 in DNA: TGTGCCAGCAGACCCACAGGGGCCCTCCAAGAGACCCAGTACTTC.

The chain recombines TRBV6-6 with TRBJ2-5; 10 nucleotides line up with TRBD2. The CDR3 runs 17 residues. Germline trimming cut 4 bases from V and 1 base from J; bases unmatched to any gene: 9. Germline V gene sequence: CDR1 MNHNY, CDR2 SVGAGI (reference sequence). CDR3 sequence reads: CASSWALSGGFQETQYF. The CDR3 bases are TGTGCCAGCAGTTGGGCCCTTAGCGGGGGGTTCCAAGAGACCCAGTACTTC.

This chain links TRBV12-3 or TRBV12-4 with TRBJ2-3; D is perhaps TRBD1 (5 bases). The CDR3 extends over 14 amino acids. V shed 2 bases and J shed 5 bases, with 11 bases lying between them. The CDR3 sequence is CASSLRGFLDTQYF. The CDR3 DNA is TGTGCCAGCAGTTTAAGGGGTTTTTTAGATACGCAGTATTTT.

The chain links TRBV27 to TRBJ2-3; 7 bases are shared with TRBD1. V shed 5 bases, J shed 8 bases, and the junction held 7 bases outside the gene matches. Per germline, CDR1 MNHEY and CDR2 SMNVEV (reference sequence). CDR3 length: 13 residues. The CDR3 loop reads CASSRGTVGTQYF. The CDR3 nucleotides read TGTGCCAGCAGTAGGGGGACAGTAGGTACGCAGTATTTT.

This clonotype has a count of ten or more. The J gene is TRBJ2-3, the V gene TRBV7-8; TRBD1 is a possible D gene (5 bases). The germline V and J ends were trimmed by 5 bases and 1 base, with 28 bases remaining between them. Germline V gives CDR1 SGHVS, CDR2 FQNEAQ. The CDR3 has 20 residues. CDR3 protein: CASSATPETVKYAGTDTQYF. The CDR3 DNA reads TGTGCCAGCAGCGCTACCCCCGAGACAGTGAAGTATGCTGGCACAGATACGCAGTATTTT.

This sequence joins TRBV7-6 and TRBJ1-5; TRBD1 might be the D (5 bases). V lost 5 bases and J lost 1, with 15 bases in between. The CDR3 runs 16 residues. Germline assignment: CDR1 SGHVS and CDR2 FNYEAQ. Here the CDR3 DNA reads TGTGCCAGCAGCCCAGGACACGTACGGAGCAATCAGCCCCAGCATTTT. Translating it yields CASSPGHVRSNQPQHF.